This T cell receptor beta chain was sequenced during a study of control samples from healthy donors and cancer patients. Libraries were prepared by immunoSEQ multiplex PCR; TCRdb keeps only in-frame clonotypes and omits some of them. The data contain about 410,000 clones, approximately 92% of them singletons. V trimming: 4 bases; J trimming: 2 bases; junction bases outside the gene matches: 4. Germline V gene sequence: CDR1 SGDLS, CDR2 YYNGEE. The CDR3 length is 15 residues. The sequence came from a man aged 35 to 55 with head and neck cancer. The sample consisted of PBMCs. The V and J genes are TRBV9 and TRBJ2-7; 12 bases fit TRBD1. CDR3 in amino acids: CASSLRDRGPYEQYF. The CDR3 DNA sequence: TGTGCCAGCAGCCTACGGGACAGGGGGCCCTACGAGCAGTACTTC. The entire variable domain, with the rest obtained from reference TRBV9 and TRBJ2-7, is as follows: DSGVTQTPKHLITATGQRVTLRCSPRSGDLSVYWYQQSLDQGLQFLIQYYNGEERAKGNILERFSAQQFPDLHSELNLSSLELGDSALYFCASSLRDRGPYEQYFGPGTRLTVT.